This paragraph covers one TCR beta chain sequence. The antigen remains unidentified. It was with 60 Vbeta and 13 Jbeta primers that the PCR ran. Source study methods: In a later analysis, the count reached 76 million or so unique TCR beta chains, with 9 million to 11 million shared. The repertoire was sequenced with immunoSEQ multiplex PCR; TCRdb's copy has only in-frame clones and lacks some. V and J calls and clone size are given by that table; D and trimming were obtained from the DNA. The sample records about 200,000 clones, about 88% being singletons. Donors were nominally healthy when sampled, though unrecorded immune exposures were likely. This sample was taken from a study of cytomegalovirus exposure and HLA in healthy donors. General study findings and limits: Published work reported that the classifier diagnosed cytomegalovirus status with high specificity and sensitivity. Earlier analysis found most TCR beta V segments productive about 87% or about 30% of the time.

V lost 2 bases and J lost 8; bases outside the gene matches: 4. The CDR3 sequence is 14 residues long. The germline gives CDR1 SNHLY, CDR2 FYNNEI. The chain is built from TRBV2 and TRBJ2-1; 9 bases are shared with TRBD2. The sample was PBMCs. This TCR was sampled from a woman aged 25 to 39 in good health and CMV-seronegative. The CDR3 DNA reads TGTGCCAGCAGTGAAAAGCGGGAGGTCGATGAGCAGTTCTTC. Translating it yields CASSEKREVDEQFF.